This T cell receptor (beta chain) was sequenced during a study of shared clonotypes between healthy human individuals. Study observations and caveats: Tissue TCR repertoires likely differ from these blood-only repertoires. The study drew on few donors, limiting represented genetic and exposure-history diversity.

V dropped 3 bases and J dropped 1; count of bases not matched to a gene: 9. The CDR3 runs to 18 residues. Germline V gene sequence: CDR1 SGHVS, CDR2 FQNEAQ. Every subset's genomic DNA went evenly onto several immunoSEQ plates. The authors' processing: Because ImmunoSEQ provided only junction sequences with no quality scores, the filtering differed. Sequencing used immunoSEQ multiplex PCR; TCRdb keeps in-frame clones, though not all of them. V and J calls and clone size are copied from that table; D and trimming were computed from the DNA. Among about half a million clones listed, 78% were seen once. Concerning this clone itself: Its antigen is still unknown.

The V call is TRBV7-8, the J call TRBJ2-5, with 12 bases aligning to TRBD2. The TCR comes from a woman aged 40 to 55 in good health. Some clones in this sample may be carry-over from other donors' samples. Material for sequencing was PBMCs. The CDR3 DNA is TGTGCCAGCAGCTTCGGGATGGGACTAGCGGGCTTCCAAGAGACCCAGTACTTC. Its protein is CASSFGMGLAGFQETQYF. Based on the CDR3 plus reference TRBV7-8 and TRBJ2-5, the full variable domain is GAGVSQSPRYKVAKRGQDVALRCDPISGHVSLFWYQQALGQGPEFLTYFQNEAQLDKSGLPSDRFFAERPEGSVSTLKIQRTQQEDSAVYLCASSFGMGLAGFQETQYFGPGTRLLVL.